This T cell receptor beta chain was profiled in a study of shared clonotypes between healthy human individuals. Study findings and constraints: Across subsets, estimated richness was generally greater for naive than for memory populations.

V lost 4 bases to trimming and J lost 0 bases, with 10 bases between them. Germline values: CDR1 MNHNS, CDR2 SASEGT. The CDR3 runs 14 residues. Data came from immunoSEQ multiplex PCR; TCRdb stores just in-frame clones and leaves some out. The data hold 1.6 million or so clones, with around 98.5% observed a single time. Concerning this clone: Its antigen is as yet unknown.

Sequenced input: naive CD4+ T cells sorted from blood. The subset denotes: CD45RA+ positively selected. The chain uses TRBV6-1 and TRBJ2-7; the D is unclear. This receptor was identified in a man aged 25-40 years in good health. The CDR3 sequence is CASSAGLSSYEQYF. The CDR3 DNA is TGTGCCAGCAGTGCCGGGCTCAGCTCCTACGAGCAGTACTTC.